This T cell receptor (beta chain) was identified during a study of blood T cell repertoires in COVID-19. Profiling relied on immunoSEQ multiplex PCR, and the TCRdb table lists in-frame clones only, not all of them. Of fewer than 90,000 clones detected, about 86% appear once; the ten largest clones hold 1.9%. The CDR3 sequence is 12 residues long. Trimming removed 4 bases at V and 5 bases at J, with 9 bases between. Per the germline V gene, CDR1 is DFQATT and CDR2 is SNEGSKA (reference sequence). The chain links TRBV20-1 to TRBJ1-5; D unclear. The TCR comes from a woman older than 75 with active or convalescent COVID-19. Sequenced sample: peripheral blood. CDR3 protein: CSAIEADQPQHF. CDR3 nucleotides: TGCAGTGCTATTGAGGCGGATCAGCCCCAGCATTTT.